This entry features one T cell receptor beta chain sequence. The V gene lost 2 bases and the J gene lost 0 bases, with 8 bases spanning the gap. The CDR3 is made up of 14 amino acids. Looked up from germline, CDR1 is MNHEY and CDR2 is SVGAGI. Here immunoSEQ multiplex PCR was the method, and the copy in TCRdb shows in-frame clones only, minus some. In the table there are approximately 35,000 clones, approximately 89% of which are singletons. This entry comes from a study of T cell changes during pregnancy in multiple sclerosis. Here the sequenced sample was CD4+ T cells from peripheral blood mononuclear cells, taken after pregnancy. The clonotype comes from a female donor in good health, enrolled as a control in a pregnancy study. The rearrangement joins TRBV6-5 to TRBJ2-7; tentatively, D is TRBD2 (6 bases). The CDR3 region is CASSYGGNSYEQYF. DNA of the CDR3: TGTGCCAGCAGTTACGGGGGGAACTCCTACGAGCAGTACTTC.